This T cell receptor (beta chain) is drawn from a study of a mutant IDH1 vaccine in newly diagnosed glioma. Study summary: The treated population exhibited a male proportion of around 62%, a female proportion of roughly 40%, and a mean age of around 40 years.

Time point here: week 23, last vaccination. Vaccinated patients received 300 ug of mutant IDH1 20-mer peptide per dose, with topical imiquimod. Turning to this clone: As yet, its antigen is unknown.

Only in-frame clones appear in the TCRdb table, and some are missing; sequencing was by immunoSEQ multiplex PCR. The repertoire includes tens of thousands of clones, approximately 87% of them detected once, and about 1.4% sits in the top ten. Per germline, CDR1 LNHNV and CDR2 YYDKDF (reference sequence). CDR3 length equals 14 residues. V was pared by 5 bases and J by 1 base, with 9 bases between. The chain carries TRBV15 and TRBJ2-1; tentative D call: TRBD2 (6 bases). This receptor was obtained from a man aged 35 to 55 with glioma. This specimen was PBMCs, taken from a glioma patient whose treatment included an IDH1 peptide vaccine. The CDR3 region has the DNA TGTGCCACCAGCGGGGGGTTATCCTACAATGAGCAGTTCTTC. It encodes CATSGGLSYNEQFF.